Shown below are 26 T cell receptor beta chains from a single sample sequenced in a study of blood T cell repertoires in COVID-19. This table comes from immunoSEQ multiplex PCR, and its TCRdb copy is limited to in-frame clones, with some not included. Among over 250,000 clones listed, around nine tenths were seen once. Sequencing used peripheral blood. The source of these receptors is a woman in her 70s with COVID-19, enrolled during active disease.

The chain combines TRBV28 with TRBJ1-2; D unclear. The CDR3 has 15 amino acids. The V gene lost 2 bases and the J gene lost 7 bases, with 17 bases spanning the gap. Germline loops: CDR1 MDHEN, CDR2 SYDVKM. For the CDR3, the DNA is TGTGCCAGCAGTTTAGTCGTTATATTGTCGGGTGGCTACACCTTC. Protein: CASSLVVILSGGYTF.

V gene TRBV27 combines with J gene TRBJ1-1, with 8 bases matching TRBD1. In germline, CDR1 is MNHEY, CDR2 SMNVEV (reference sequence). The CDR3 sequence is 14 residues long. J gave up 1 base and V 6 bases, and 4 bases lay outside the gene matches. Here the CDR3 DNA reads TGTGCCAGCAGGAGGACAGGGAGGAACACTGAAGCTTTCTTT. This encodes CASRRTGRNTEAFF.

This sequence joins TRBV28 and TRBJ1-5; D not resolved. The V end lost 7 bases, the J end lost 6 bases, and 13 bases lay between the germline ends. This CDR3 is built from 13 residues. Germline V CDR1 and CDR2: MDHEN, SYDVKM. The CDR3 spells CASIPPSGQPQHF. The CDR3 DNA follows: TGTGCCAGCATCCCCCCATCGGGTCAGCCCCAGCATTTT.

The chain is built from TRBV5-5 and TRBJ2-2, with D maybe TRBD2 (5 bases). The CDR3 runs 13 residues. CDR1 and CDR2 (germline): SGHKS, YYEKEE (reference sequence). Trimming stripped 1 base from V and 6 bases from J, with 7 bases between. The CDR3 region has the DNA TGTGCCAGCAGCTTGCAGAGGGCCGGGGAGCTGTTTTTT. Its protein product is CASSLQRAGELFF. The full variable domain, rest sourced from reference TRBV5-5 and TRBJ2-2, is DAGVTQSPTHLIKTRGQQVTLRCSPISGHKSVSWYQQVLGQGPQFIFQYYEKEERGRGNFPDRFSARQFPNYSSELNVNALLLGDSALYLCASSLQRAGELFFGEGSRLTVL.

The chain couples TRBV5-1 to TRBJ1-6, with 10 nucleotides matching TRBD1. The CDR3 is 14 residues long. After removal of 3 bases from V and 9 bases from J, the junction contained 3 bases not matched to a gene. CDR1 and CDR2 (germline): SGHRS, YFSETQ. The CDR3 reads CASSSGQGTSPLHF. The CDR3 DNA reads as TGCGCCAGCAGCTCGGGACAGGGGACTTCACCCCTCCACTTT. Complete variable domain (other parts from reference TRBV5-1 and TRBJ1-6): KAGVTQTPRYLIKTRGQQVTLSCSPISGHRSVSWYQQTPGQGLQFLFEYFSETQRNKGNFPGRFSGRQFSNSRSEMNVSTLELGDSALYLCASSSGQGTSPLHFGNGTRLTVT.

This chain uses TRBV19 with TRBJ2-1; D is undetermined. V lost 5 bases and J lost 0, with 17 bases in between. Germline loops: CDR1 LNHDA, CDR2 SQIVND (reference sequence). The CDR3 runs 17 residues. The CDR3 region is CASSFFNPSSSYNEQFF. The CDR3 nucleotides read TGTGCCAGTAGTTTCTTCAATCCCTCGAGCTCCTACAATGAGCAGTTCTTC.

The chain uses TRBV3-1 (or the pseudogene TRBV3-2) and TRBJ1-1; TRBD1 is a possible D gene (6 bases). The germline V and J ends were trimmed by 1 base and 4 bases, with 10 bases remaining between them. The CDR3 is 14 amino acids. Germline assignment: CDR1 LGHDT and CDR2 YNNKEL (reference sequence). In DNA, the CDR3 is TGTGCCAGCAGCCAAGTTAGGGGGGGCACTGAAGCTTTCTTT. This encodes CASSQVRGGTEAFF.

The rearrangement links TRBV7-3 to TRBJ2-1; D may be TRBD2 (6 bases). This CDR3 has 11 residues. Per germline, CDR1 SGHTA and CDR2 FQGTGA. V gave up 3 bases and J gave up 9 bases, with 6 bases separating them. CDR3 sequence (DNA): TGTGCCAGCAGCTTGGGGGGTGAGCAGTTCTTC. Amino acids: CASSLGGEQFF.

The chain is built from TRBV12-5 and TRBJ2-3; 7 nucleotides match TRBD2. Per germline, CDR1 LGHNT and CDR2 FRNRAP. There are 16 residues in the CDR3. Unmatched junction bases numbered 11, after V lost 4 bases and J lost 4 bases. The chain's CDR3 is CASGSPRAGAADTQYF. The CDR3 bases are TGTGCTAGTGGTTCCCCTCGGGCGGGAGCGGCAGATACGCAGTATTTT.

This rearrangement joins TRBV19 to TRBJ1-1, with TRBD1 identical over 8 bases. The germline V gene encodes CDR1 LNHDA and CDR2 SQIVND (reference sequence). V was pared by 1 base and J by 7 bases, with 8 bases of the junction left unmatched. The CDR3 contains 15 residues. In DNA, the CDR3 is TGTGCCAGTAGTATAGGGACAGGGAGGAGAATTGAAGCTTTCTTT. Its protein is CASSIGTGRRIEAFF. The full variable domain, completed using reference TRBV19 and TRBJ1-1, is DGGITQSPKYLFRKEGQNVTLSCEQNLNHDAMYWYRQDPGQGLRLIYYSQIVNDFQKGDIAEGYSVSREKKESFPLTVTSAQKNPTAFYLCASSIGTGRRIEAFFGQGTRLTVV.

This sequence joins TRBV30 and TRBJ2-1, with 14 bases lining up with TRBD2. The CDR3 totals 17 residues. Germline V gene lookup returns CDR1 GTSNPN and CDR2 SVGIG (reference sequence). V lost 2 bases to trimming and J lost 4 bases; unmatched junction nucleotides: 7. This CDR3 is CAWSRGLAGEVYNEQFF. The CDR3 coding sequence is TGTGCCTGGAGTCGGGGACTAGCGGGAGAGGTATACAATGAGCAGTTCTTC.

J is TRBJ1-2 and V is TRBV11-2, with a tentative D call TRBD1 (5 bases). V was clipped by 5 bases and J by 7 bases, with 8 bases between them. CDR1 is SGHAT and CDR2 is FQNNGV in the germline V gene. The CDR3 has 11 amino acids. For the CDR3, the DNA is TGTGCCAGCAGCGTGGGGGGTGGCTACACCTTC. Its protein is CASSVGGGYTF.

This clone is a singleton in its sample. The chain combines TRBV11-1 with TRBJ2-6; D is undetermined. V lost 3 bases and J 0 bases, leaving 6 bases between the germline ends. The CDR3 runs 15 residues. Germline assignment: CDR1 SGHAT and CDR2 FQDESV (reference sequence). This chain's CDR3 is CASSFVYSGANVLTF. The CDR3 DNA follows: TGTGCCAGCAGCTTCGTGTACTCTGGGGCCAACGTCCTGACTTTC.

The chain is built from TRBV11-2 and TRBJ1-6, with D maybe TRBD1 (6 bases). This CDR3 is 16 amino acids long. Trimming cost V 2 bases and J 9 bases, with 17 bases left between them. Germline V lookup: CDR1 SGHAT, CDR2 FQNNGV. The CDR3 coding sequence is TGTGCCAGCAGCTTAAATGCAGGGGCTGGTAGTTCACCCCTCCACTTT. Amino acid sequence: CASSLNAGAGSSPLHF. Full variable domain (remainder filled in from reference TRBV11-2 and TRBJ1-6): EAGVAQSPRYKIIEKRQSVAFWCNPISGHATLYWYQQILGQGPKLLIQFQNNGVVDDSQLPKDRFSAERLKGVDSTLKIQPAKLEDSAVYLCASSLNAGAGSSPLHFGNGTRLTVT.

This clone was counted once. The V and J genes are TRBV15 and TRBJ2-7; D ambiguous. In germline, CDR1 is LNHNV, CDR2 YYDKDF (reference sequence). V lost 0 bases and J lost 1, with 7 bases in between. The CDR3 is made up of 14 amino acids. The CDR3 nucleotides read TGTGCCACCAGCAGAGATGTCGGTTCCTACGAGCAGTACTTC. It codes for CATSRDVGSYEQYF.

This clone was detected once. The rearrangement links TRBV20-1 to TRBJ2-7; D gene uncertain. The germline V and J ends were trimmed by 6 bases and 6 bases, with 12 bases remaining between them. This CDR3 is built from 11 residues. Germline V gene sequence: CDR1 DFQATT, CDR2 SNEGSKA (reference sequence). The CDR3 here is CSAPNLFEQYF. DNA for the CDR3: TGCAGTGCCCCAAATTTGTTCGAGCAGTACTTC.

This chain joins TRBV2 and TRBJ2-7; TRBD2 agrees at 11 bases. The CDR3 spans 16 residues. With V trimmed by 6 bases and J by 0 bases, 7 bases remained unmatched. Germline loops: CDR1 SNHLY, CDR2 FYNNEI. The CDR3 reads CASRGLADYPSYEQYF. CDR3 bases: TGTGCCAGCAGGGGACTAGCGGACTACCCCTCCTACGAGCAGTACTTC. The full variable domain, rest sourced from reference TRBV2 and TRBJ2-7, is EPEVTQTPSHQVTQMGQEVILRCVPISNHLYFYWYRQILGQKVEFLVSFYNNEISEKSEIFDDQFSVERPDGSNFTLKIRSTKLEDSAMYFCASRGLADYPSYEQYFGPGTRLTVT.

The chain carries TRBV4-1 and TRBJ2-7; 7 nucleotides match TRBD1. Germline V gives CDR1 MGHRA, CDR2 YSYEKL. The CDR3 totals 14 residues. The V segment lost 2 bases and the J segment 2 bases; nucleotides outside the gene matches: 3. CDR3 residues: CASSQSRGTYEQYF. The CDR3 nucleotides are TGCGCCAGCAGCCAATCCAGGGGGACCTACGAGCAGTACTTC.

The chain uses TRBV7-2 and TRBJ2-7; 10 bases align to TRBD2. CDR3 length equals 18 residues. CDR1 is SGHTA, CDR2 FQGNSA, per germline. Germline trimming cut 2 bases from V and 4 bases from J; bases unmatched to any gene: 14. The CDR3: CASSLSPSGRSVRYEQYF. The CDR3 DNA sequence: TGTGCCAGCAGCTTAAGTCCTAGCGGGAGATCTGTACGATACGAGCAGTACTTC.

The chain has TRBV29-1 and TRBJ2-3; 10 bases fit TRBD2. V lost 6 bases and J lost 0; bases outside the gene matches: 15. This CDR3 is 18 amino acids long. Per germline, CDR1 SQVTM and CDR2 ANQGSEA. CDR3 loop: CSVASGGGPRGSTDTQYF. CDR3 DNA sequence: TGCAGCGTCGCTAGCGGGGGAGGCCCCCGAGGTAGCACAGATACGCAGTATTTT.

V and J are TRBV2 and TRBJ1-6; TRBD1 might be the D (6 bases). Looked up from germline, CDR1 is SNHLY and CDR2 is FYNNEI. Trimming shortened V by 5 bases and J by 7 bases, and 12 bases separated the two germline ends. The CDR3 runs 14 residues. DNA for the CDR3: TGTGCCAGCAGTCACAGGGATGGGAATTCACCCCTCCACTTT. Translation: CASSHRDGNSPLHF.

This chain uses TRBV9 with TRBJ2-3; D is unresolved. V was cut by 4 bases and J by 6 bases, with 6 bases left in between. This CDR3 has 11 residues. CDR1 SGDLS and CDR2 YYNGEE come from the germline V gene. The CDR3 loop reads CASSIMDTQYF. Written as DNA, the CDR3 is TGTGCCAGCAGCATTATGGATACGCAGTATTTT. Complete variable domain (other parts from reference TRBV9 and TRBJ2-3): DSGVTQTPKHLITATGQRVTLRCSPRSGDLSVYWYQQSLDQGLQFLIQYYNGEERAKGNILERFSAQQFPDLHSELNLSSLELGDSALYFCASSIMDTQYFGPGTRLTVL.

The gene calls are TRBV19 and TRBJ2-1; TRBD2 is a possible D gene (6 bases). The germline V gene encodes CDR1 LNHDA and CDR2 SQIVND (reference sequence). The CDR3 runs 14 residues. V lost 6 bases and J lost 7, with 16 bases in between. The CDR3, as DNA: TGTGCCAGTAGGCAACCGGGACTCGGGAATGAGCAGTTCTTC. The encoded protein is CASRQPGLGNEQFF.

V is TRBV12-3 or TRBV12-4 and J is TRBJ1-5; perhaps TRBD1 as D (5 bases). V lost 2 bases and J lost 7, with 9 bases in between. CDR3 length: 13 residues. CDR3 sequence: CASSLNPGQPQHF. As DNA, the CDR3 is TGTGCCAGCAGTTTAAATCCAGGGCAGCCCCAGCATTTT.

Concerning this clone: Other nucleotide sequences from this sample produce the same CDR3. The V gene is TRBV5-1, the J gene TRBJ1-6; perhaps TRBD1 as D (5 bases). The germline V gene has CDR1 SGHRS and CDR2 YFSETQ. This CDR3 is 16 amino acids long. V was pared by 4 bases and J by 5 bases, with 16 bases between. For the CDR3, the DNA is TGCGCCAGCAGCCTAAGGCAGGGAGGAAATAATTCACCCCTCCACTTT. It codes for CASSLRQGGNNSPLHF.

In regard to this clone: The junction differs from germline at one of its ends, possibly a read error. The genes are TRBV14 and TRBJ2-7; D is unclear. This CDR3 is 11 amino acids long. CDR1 is SGHDN and CDR2 is FVKESK in the germline V gene. In DNA form, the CDR3 reads TGTGCCAGCAGCCAAGAAGTGGTACAGAACTTC. Protein sequence: CASSQEVVQNF.